This T cell receptor (beta chain) was found in a study of T cells after yellow fever vaccination. The CDR3 totals 15 residues. V lost 0 bases to trimming and J lost 2 bases, with 10 bases between them. Germline V gene data show CDR1 as KGHSH and CDR2 as LQKENI. The study's findings and limits: A small share of clonotypes appeared in both CD4 and CD8 compartments.

This clonotype was observed at least ten times. Its antigen is as yet unknown. Template-switching 5'RACE yielded the TCR cDNA; a universal primer site and UMIs were added in the process. TCRdb recomputed calls from the 5' RACE reads with MiXCR, one row per CDR3 protein. The sample records 140,000 to 150,000 distinct CDR3 sequences, more than 6.5% being singletons. Sequencing was performed on CD4+ T cells sorted from PBMCs, taken 10 days after the yellow fever booster vaccination. The sequence derives from a man aged 25 to 40 who received the YFV17D yellow fever vaccine. The J gene is TRBJ2-5, the V gene TRBV18, with a possible D match to TRBD1 (6 bases). The CDR3 loop is CASSPPGAVQETQYF. CDR3 sequence (DNA): TGTGCCAGCTCACCACCGGGGGCAGTACAAGAGACCCAGTACTTC.